The clone carrying this T cell receptor beta chain appeared many times. The target antigen is unknown. A universal primer site arose from template switching, and cDNA bore unique molecular identifiers. In TCRdb, the 5' RACE reads were re-called with MiXCR into one record per CDR3 protein. Seen here are some 710,000 distinct CDR3 sequences, 5.5% to 6.5% observed once, and the top ten hold 1.5% to 2%. This entry is derived from a study of identical twins. Whole-study results and caveats: Fewer insertions characterized abundant cord blood beta clonotypes, whereas memory repertoires showed none.

V lost 1 base and J lost 5, with 5 bases in between. Per germline, CDR1 MNHNY and CDR2 SVGAGI (reference sequence). The CDR3 covers 13 residues. The chain uses TRBV6-6 and TRBJ2-2; D is unclear. This sequence originates from a man aged 18 to 30 in good health. Sequencing used naive T cells sorted from blood. The CDR3 loop is CASSYLKTGELFF. The CDR3 nucleotides read TGTGCCAGCAGTTACTTAAAAACCGGGGAGCTGTTTTTT.